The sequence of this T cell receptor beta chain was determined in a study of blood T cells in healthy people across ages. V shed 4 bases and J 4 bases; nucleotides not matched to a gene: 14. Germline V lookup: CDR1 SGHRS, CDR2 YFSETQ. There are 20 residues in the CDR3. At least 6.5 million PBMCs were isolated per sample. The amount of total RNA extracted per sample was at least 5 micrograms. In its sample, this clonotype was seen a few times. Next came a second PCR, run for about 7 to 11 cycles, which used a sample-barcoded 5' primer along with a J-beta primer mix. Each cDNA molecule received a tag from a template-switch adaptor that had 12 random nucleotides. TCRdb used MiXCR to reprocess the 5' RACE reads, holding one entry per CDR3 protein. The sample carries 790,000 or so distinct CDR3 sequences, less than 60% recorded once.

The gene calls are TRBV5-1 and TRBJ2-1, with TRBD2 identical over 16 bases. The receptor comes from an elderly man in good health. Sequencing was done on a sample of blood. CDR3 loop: CASSRPAGTSGRVVYNEQFF. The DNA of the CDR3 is TGCGCCAGCAGCCGCCCCGCCGGGACTAGCGGGAGGGTGGTGTACAATGAGCAGTTCTTC.